This T cell receptor (beta chain) appears in the sequencing data of a study of siplizumab effects on memory and regulatory T cells. Germline CDR1 SGHKS, CDR2 YYEKEE (reference sequence). The CDR3 spans 17 residues. Trimming cost V 3 bases and J 2 bases, with 20 bases left between them. Clones were sequenced by immunoSEQ multiplex PCR, and TCRdb holds only the in-frame ones, with some missing. Altogether approximately 100,000 clones are present, approximately 92% being singletons, with the ten largest covering around 0.15%. This chain links TRBV5-5 with TRBJ1-2; no clear D. The receptor was isolated from a human donor in good health. The source material was non-Treg CD4+ T cells sorted from blood. The DNA of the CDR3 is TGTGCCAGCAGCTCCCCCGGAGACTCAACCAGAAACTATGGCTACACCTTC. Amino acids: CASSSPGDSTRNYGYTF. Complete variable domain (other parts from reference TRBV5-5 and TRBJ1-2): DAGVTQSPTHLIKTRGQQVTLRCSPISGHKSVSWYQQVLGQGPQFIFQYYEKEERGRGNFPDRFSARQFPNYSSELNVNALLLGDSALYLCASSSPGDSTRNYGYTFGSGTRLTVV.